This is a list of T cell receptor beta chains from one sample in a study of blood T cell repertoires in COVID-19. Assay used: immunoSEQ multiplex PCR; TCRdb lists only in-frame clones, some missing. The repertoire holds about 59,000 clones, with approximately 80% as singletons. The source material was peripheral blood. The receptor source for this set is a man in his 60s with acute or convalescent COVID-19. The CDR3 runs from the conserved cysteine through the conserved F or W. Each record gives: D gene, clone size, J gene, V gene, CDR3 protein, CDR3 DNA. The D gene is left open where the match is weak. Rows may omit the clone size; those that give it use once, few, many or a size class.

D: NA; size: NA; J: TRBJ1-2; V: TRBV29-1; CDR3: CSATRGDGYTF; DNA: TGCAGCGCAACGCGGGGGGATGGCTACACCTTC
D: NA; size: NA; J: TRBJ2-2; V: TRBV29-1; CDR3: CSVWKGGTGELFF; DNA: TGCAGCGTGTGGAAGGGGGGGACCGGGGAGCTGTTTTTT
D: NA; size: NA; J: TRBJ1-1; V: TRBV9; CDR3: CASSGAGLGTEAFF; DNA: TGTGCCAGCAGCGGGGCAGGGTTAGGCACTGAAGCTTTCTTT
D: NA; size: NA; J: TRBJ2-3; V: TRBV1; CDR3: CTSSQGLINSSPDTQYF; DNA: TGCACCAGCAGCCAAGGACTAATTAATAGCTCACCAGATACGCAGTATTTT
D: TRBD1; size: NA; J: TRBJ1-1; V: TRBV4-1; CDR3: CASSLLQGGNTEAFF; DNA: TGCGCCAGCAGCTTGCTACAGGGGGGGAACACTGAAGCTTTCTTT
D: TRBD1; size: NA; J: TRBJ2-5; V: TRBV9; CDR3: CASSRHRQGAETQYF; DNA: TGTGCCAGCAGCCGTCACCGACAGGGAGCAGAGACCCAGTACTTC
D: TRBD1; size: few; J: TRBJ1-4; V: TRBV28; CDR3: CASSTGQGRKLFF; DNA: TGTGCCAGCAGTACAGGACAGGGGAGGAAACTGTTTTTT
D: NA; size: once; J: TRBJ1-5; V: TRBV6-6; CDR3: CASSPHWDTWTDSNQPQHF; DNA: TGTGCCAGCAGTCCACATTGGGACACTTGGACCGATAGCAATCAGCCCCAGCATTTT
D: NA; size: few; J: TRBJ2-3; V: TRBV28; CDR3: CASSWEGTLGDTQYF; DNA: TGTGCCAGCAGTTGGGAGGGGACACTCGGGGATACGCAGTATTTT
D: NA; size: NA; J: TRBJ1-2; V: TRBV9; CDR3: CASSGGGFNGYTF; DNA: TGTGCCAGCAGCGGCGGGGGATTTAATGGCTACACCTTC
D: TRBD1; size: NA; J: TRBJ1-6; V: TRBV5-5; CDR3: CASSLGTGRNSPLHF; DNA: TGTGCCAGCAGCTTGGGGACAGGGCGGAATTCACCCCTCCACTTT
D: TRBD2; size: NA; J: TRBJ2-1; V: TRBV2; CDR3: CASSELAGGLGEQFF; DNA: TGTGCCAGCAGTGAACTAGCGGGGGGGCTCGGGGAGCAGTTCTTC
D: TRBD1; size: once; J: TRBJ2-7; V: TRBV9; CDR3: CASSVGGTGDREQYF; DNA: TGTGCCAGCAGCGTAGGAGGGACAGGGGATCGCGAGCAGTACTTC
D: TRBD1; size: NA; J: TRBJ2-7; V: TRBV28; CDR3: CASSQPTGRTSEQYF; DNA: TGTGCCAGCAGTCAACCGACAGGGCGTACGTCTGAGCAGTACTTC
D: NA; size: NA; J: TRBJ1-1; V: TRBV7-8; CDR3: CASSLGGRAFF; DNA: TGTGCCAGCAGCCTCGGTGGGAGGGCTTTCTTT